Listed here are 9 T cell receptor beta chains from one sample, sequenced in a study of cytomegalovirus exposure and HLA in healthy donors (dated by TCRdb to the late 2010s). The receptor library was made with the immunoSEQ multiplex PCR assay. The table comes from immuneACCESS by way of TCRdb, which keeps in-frame sequences with V and J called. Part of the clones is missing from these tables; in studies checked, under half for an unresolved V gene and the rest for unknown reasons. The sample table records about 170,000 clones; about 87% of these occur just once. The ten most abundant clones make up 1.4% of the sample. Sequenced material: PBMCs. The receptors here all came from a woman younger than 45 in good health and CMV-seronegative.

The J gene is TRBJ2-2, the V gene TRBV2; possibly TRBD2 for D (6 bases). The CDR3 is made up of 15 amino acids. Germline V lookup: CDR1 SNHLY, CDR2 FYNNEI. V dropped 0 bases and J dropped 6 bases, with 11 bases sitting between them. The CDR3 DNA reads TGTGCCAGCAGTGAAGCGGGGGGTCCGTCCGGGGAGCTGTTTTTT. Protein sequence: CASSEAGGPSGELFF.

The V and J genes are TRBV6-5 and TRBJ2-7; TRBD1 agrees at 7 bases. This CDR3 comprises 14 residues. CDR1 and CDR2 from the germline V gene are MNHEY and SVGAGI. After removal of 6 bases from V and 2 bases from J, the junction contained 7 bases not matched to a gene. CDR3 nucleotides: TGTGCCAGCAGCAATACCGGGACAGCCTACGAGCAGTACTTC. Translation gives CASSNTGTAYEQYF.

This clone came up a few times. The V call is TRBV11-2, the J call TRBJ2-7; tentatively, D is TRBD2 (7 bases). The length of the CDR3 is 13 residues. CDR1 and CDR2 from the germline V gene are SGHAT and FQNNGV. Trimming shortened V by 5 bases and J by 4 bases, and 12 bases separated the two germline ends. CDR3: CASSLRGAYEQYF. The CDR3 DNA reads as TGTGCCAGCAGCCTTCGGGGGGCTTACGAGCAGTACTTC.

The rearrangement joins TRBV7-2 to TRBJ2-7; 15 positions agree with TRBD2. Germline CDR1 reads SGHTA; CDR2 reads FQGNSA. The CDR3 contains 19 residues. Unmatched junction bases numbered 18, after V lost 5 bases and J lost 7 bases. The CDR3 bases are TGTGCCAGCAGCACCATGGGGGGACTAGCGGGGGGTCGGTATCGGGAGCAGTACTTC. Amino acids: CASSTMGGLAGGRYREQYF.

This clone has just one count. The CDR3 bases are TGTGCCATCAGTAGACAGGGGAGGGCAGACACTGAAGCTTTCTTT. It specifies CAISRQGRADTEAFF. The chain has TRBV10-3 and TRBJ1-1, with 8 bases matching TRBD1. Germline V lookup: CDR1 ENHRY, CDR2 SYGVKD. The CDR3 runs 15 residues. The ends lost 5 bases at V and 3 bases at J; junction bases unmatched: 8.

This chain uses TRBV6-1 with TRBJ2-7, with 7 bases identical to TRBD2. The CDR3 has 15 amino acids. Germline V gene sequence: CDR1 MNHNS, CDR2 SASEGT. Losses at the gene ends were 2 bases for V and 3 bases for J; bases not matched to a gene: 7. CDR3 protein: CASSETGGDYYEQYF. The CDR3, as DNA: TGTGCCAGCAGTGAAACAGGCGGGGACTACTACGAGCAGTACTTC.

The V gene is TRBV5-1, the J gene TRBJ2-7, with D possibly matching TRBD1 (6 bases). Trimming took 1 base from V and 4 from J, leaving 18 bases between them. The CDR3 runs 16 residues. The germline CDR1 and CDR2 sequences are SGHRS and YFSETQ. CDR3 nucleotides: TGCGCCAGCAGCTTGACCCTGGCAGGGGAAGGGTACGAGCAGTACTTC. Translation: CASSLTLAGEGYEQYF.

This chain links TRBV15 with TRBJ2-3, with no clear D. Germline-derived CDR1 and CDR2 are LNHNV and YYDKDF (reference sequence). The CDR3 has 16 amino acids. With 0 bases removed from V and 6 bases from J, the gap between germline ends came to 16 bases. The CDR3 DNA reads as TGTGCCACCAGCAGAGATACCCTCAAGGTCGGGGATACGCAGTATTTT. Protein: CATSRDTLKVGDTQYF.

This sequence joins TRBV6-5 and TRBJ2-7, with 7 bases that match TRBD2. The CDR3 spans 15 residues. Trimming removed 2 bases from V and 6 bases from J; junction bases left unmatched: 10. Per the germline V gene, CDR1 is MNHEY and CDR2 is SVGAGI. The CDR3 here is CASSYGRGGALEQYF. CDR3 DNA sequence: TGTGCCAGCAGTTACGGTCGGGGAGGGGCTCTCGAGCAGTACTTC.